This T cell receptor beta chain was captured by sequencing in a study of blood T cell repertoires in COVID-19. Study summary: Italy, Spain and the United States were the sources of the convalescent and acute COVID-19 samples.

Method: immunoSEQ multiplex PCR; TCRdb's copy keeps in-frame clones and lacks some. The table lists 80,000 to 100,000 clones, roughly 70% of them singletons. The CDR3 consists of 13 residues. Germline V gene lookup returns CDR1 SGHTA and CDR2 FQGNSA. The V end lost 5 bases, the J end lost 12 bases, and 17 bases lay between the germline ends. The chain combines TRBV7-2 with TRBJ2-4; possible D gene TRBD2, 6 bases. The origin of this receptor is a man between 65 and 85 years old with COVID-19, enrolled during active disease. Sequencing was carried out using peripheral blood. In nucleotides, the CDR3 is TGTGCCAGCAGCCCCTTCGGGGGAGTAGCTCAGTACTTC. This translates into CASSPFGGVAQYF.